Following are 20 T cell receptor beta chains from one sample sequenced in a study of post-analysis software for immune sequencing data (dated by TCRdb to 2013 to 2016). These receptors have no identified antigens. Overall results and qualifications from the work: A handful of TRBV segments, including TRBV5-6, TRBV5-1 and TRBV20-1, were significantly more frequent in patients than controls.

Library method: PCR. Sequencer: Illumina HiSeq 2500. To reduce PCR and sequencing biases, unique molecular identifiers were incorporated into the TCR beta cDNA libraries. Using fastp at Q25 and MiXCR, TCRdb reprocessed the public reads and kept productive beta chains. Every distinct CDR3 protein forms one entry, paired with its most common genes and DNA. This sample comprises a few hundred thousand distinct CDR3 sequences, approximately 34% of them detected only once. Approximately 6% of the sample is taken by the ten largest. The sequenced sample was blood. The receptors here all came from a girl between 2 and 17 years old with multiple sclerosis.

The table lists this clonotype with many counts. The V and J genes are TRBV12-3 or TRBV12-4 and TRBJ1-6; no definite D call. V was trimmed by 5 bases and J by 5 bases, leaving 4 bases between them. CDR3 length: 12 amino acids. CDR3 DNA sequence: TGTGCCAGCAGTCTAAATAATTCACCCCTCCACTTT. It specifies CASSLNNSPLHF.

This chain connects TRBV24-1 to TRBJ2-3, with 11 bases aligning to TRBD2. Germline CDR1 KGHDR, CDR2 SFDVKD. V lost 4 bases, J lost 6 bases, and 8 bases stayed unmatched. This CDR3 comprises 16 residues. The chain's CDR3 is CATSDSTSGAGDTQYF. CDR3 sequence (DNA): TGTGCCACCAGTGACTCGACTAGCGGGGCGGGGGATACGCAGTATTTT.

This clonotype has just a few counts. A read error may account for a junction end that differs from germline. The J gene is TRBJ1-2, the V gene TRBV18; D is unresolved. The CDR3 is 15 residues long. CDR1 is KGHSH, CDR2 LQKENI, per germline. The CDR3 region has the DNA TGTGCCAGCTCACCAGACACTGGGTCTAATTATGGCTACACCTTC. Translated: CASSPDTGSNYGYTF.

The V and J genes are TRBV4-1 and TRBJ2-2, with D possibly being TRBD2 (5 bases). Germline CDR1 reads MGHRA; CDR2 reads YSYEKL. The CDR3 is made up of 14 amino acids. Trimming took 1 base from V and 5 from J, leaving 8 bases between them. As DNA, the CDR3 is TGCGCCAGCAGCCAAGTACCGGGGACCGGGGAGCTGTTTTTT. Translated: CASSQVPGTGELFF.

This clonotype was recorded a few times. This chain uses TRBV9 with TRBJ2-5; D unresolved. This CDR3 spans 15 amino acids. V gave up 4 bases and J gave up 5 bases, with 18 bases separating them. In germline, CDR1 is SGDLS, CDR2 YYNGEE. For the CDR3, the DNA is TGTGCCAGCAGCACGAGAACGGCTCTTTCGGAGACCCAGTACTTC. It is translated as CASSTRTALSETQYF.

Points on this clonotype: The junction departs from the called germline gene at one end, perhaps through a read error. V is TRBV11-2 and J is TRBJ2-1, with 8 nucleotides matching TRBD1. Germline-derived CDR1 and CDR2 are SGHAT and FQNNGV. This CDR3 is 15 amino acids long. This CDR3 reads CASSSRGRGYSEQFF. In DNA form, the CDR3 reads TGTGCCAGCAGCTCCAGGGGGCGCGGGTACAGTGAGCAGTTCTTC. Full variable domain (outside the CDR3, taken from reference TRBV11-2 and TRBJ2-1): EAGVAQSPRYKIIEKRQSVAFWCNPISGHATLYWYQQILGQGPKLLIQFQNNGVVDDSQLPKDRFSAERLKGVDSTLKIQPAKLEDSAVYLCASSSRGRGYSEQFFGPGTRLTVL.

This chain links TRBV7-2 with TRBJ2-1, with 7 bases that match TRBD2. Trimming took 2 bases from V and 2 from J; bases not matched to a gene: 3. There are 15 residues in the CDR3. CDR1 SGHTA and CDR2 FQGNSA come from the germline V gene. The CDR3 DNA reads as TGTGCCAGCAGCTTATGGGGGGGGGCCTACAATGAGCAGTTCTTC. Translated: CASSLWGGAYNEQFF.

The chain recombines TRBV3-1 with TRBJ1-5; D not certain. Germline-derived CDR1 and CDR2 are LGHDT and YNNKEL (reference sequence). CDR3 length: 13 amino acids. The V end lost 0 bases, the J end lost 3 bases, and 3 bases lay between the germline ends. The CDR3 DNA is TGTGCCAGCAGCCAAGATCTCAATCAGCCCCAGCATTTT. It encodes CASSQDLNQPQHF.

As to this clonotype: At one end, the junction sequence differs from germline, possibly due to a read error. This chain links TRBV9 with TRBJ1-2; 10 bases are a match to TRBD1. From germline, CDR1 is SGDLS and CDR2 YYNGEE. The CDR3 has 15 residues. The CDR3 loop is CASSATGTGVLGYTF. The DNA for the CDR3 is TGTGCCAGTAGCGCAACCGGGACAGGGGTGTTGGGCTACACCTTC.

On this clonotype itself: One base away lies a much larger clone, so this may be a sequencing read error. V usage is TRBV12-3 or TRBV12-4 and J usage is TRBJ2-5; D remains unclear. There are 12 residues in the CDR3. The CDR3 is CASSLTEEPQYF. The CDR3, as DNA: TGTGCCAGCAGTTTAACAGAAGAGCCCCAGTACTTC.

The chain has TRBV6-5 and TRBJ2-3; 14 positions match TRBD2. Germline V gives CDR1 MNHEY, CDR2 SVGAGI. Unmatched junction bases numbered 12, after V lost 7 bases and J lost 9 bases. CDR3 size: 16 residues. The CDR3 bases are TGTGCCAGCACGCCGGGACTAGCGGGGGAGAACGGGACGCAGTATTTT. Translation: CASTPGLAGENGTQYF.

This clonotype was seen a few times. The chain has TRBV5-8 and TRBJ1-4, with D possibly TRBD1 on 6 matching bases. This CDR3 spans 16 amino acids. The germline CDR1 and CDR2 sequences are SGHTS and YDEGEE. Trimming pared 3 bases from V and 6 bases from J, leaving 18 bases between. The CDR3 loop reads CASSSKTGQLHEKLFF. The CDR3 nucleotides are TGTGCCAGCAGCTCCAAGACAGGACAGCTCCATGAAAAACTGTTTTTT.

J is TRBJ2-3 and V is TRBV10-3; TRBD2 agrees at 16 bases. V lost 7 bases, J lost 4 bases, and 2 bases stayed unmatched. The CDR3 length is 15 residues. Germline CDR1 ENHRY, CDR2 SYGVKD. CDR3 sequence: CAITGTSGGADTQYF. Written as DNA, the CDR3 is TGTGCCATCACCGGGACTAGCGGGGGGGCAGATACGCAGTATTTT.

Notes on this clonotype: The junction departs from germline at one end; a sequencing error may be responsible. The chain couples TRBV20-1 to TRBJ2-7, with D unresolved. Germline CDR1 reads DFQATT; CDR2 reads SNEGSKA (reference sequence). This CDR3 spans 12 amino acids. CDR3 loop: CSASGPTQERYF. In nucleotides, the CDR3 is TGCAGTGCTAGTGGGCCAACTCAAGAGCGGTACTTC.

The V call is TRBV6-5, the J call TRBJ1-5, with D unclear. CDR3 length: 14 amino acids. V was shortened by 0 bases and J by 6 bases, with 9 bases between the two germline ends. Germline CDR1 is MNHEY and CDR2 is SVGAGI. CDR3 coding DNA: TGTGCCAGCAGTTACTCGAAAGGAGGTCAGCCCCAGCATTTT. Translating it yields CASSYSKGGQPQHF.

The chain couples TRBV28 to TRBJ1-2; D gene uncertain. Germline V gene data show CDR1 as MDHEN and CDR2 as SYDVKM. This CDR3 comprises 13 residues. Deletions cut 3 bases from V and 8 bases from J, with 13 bases between. CDR3 amino acids: CASSLVGVEGYTF. The CDR3 region has the DNA TGTGCCAGCAGTTTGGTCGGGGTAGAGGGCTACACCTTC.

The chain links TRBV20-1 to TRBJ2-1, with a possible D match to TRBD1 (6 bases). In germline, CDR1 is DFQATT, CDR2 SNEGSKA (reference sequence). The ends were cut back, 3 bases at V and 0 bases at J, with 12 bases in the middle. The CDR3 is made up of 15 amino acids. The CDR3 loop is CSASPDRSSYNEQFF. CDR3 nucleotides: TGCAGTGCTAGTCCGGACAGAAGCTCCTACAATGAGCAGTTCTTC.

This clonotype has only a few counts. This sequence joins TRBV7-2 and TRBJ2-7; 9 bases are a match to TRBD1. This CDR3 has 14 residues. The ends lost 5 bases at V and 3 bases at J; junction bases unmatched: 5. Germline CDR1 SGHTA, CDR2 FQGNSA. CDR3 protein: CASSGYRGHYEQYF. The CDR3 bases are TGTGCCAGCAGCGGCTACAGGGGGCACTACGAGCAGTACTTC.

V is TRBV28 and J is TRBJ2-1, with 8 bases matching TRBD2. Germline CDR1 is MDHEN and CDR2 is SYDVKM. Trimming took 7 bases from V and 7 from J; bases not matched to a gene: 9. CDR3 size: 14 residues. This CDR3 is CASNRGGVSNEQFF. CDR3 coding DNA: TGTGCCAGCAACCGGGGGGGCGTCTCGAATGAGCAGTTCTTC.

This chain links TRBV12-3 or TRBV12-4 with TRBJ2-1; 12 positions agree with TRBD1. V dropped 6 bases and J dropped 8; count of bases not matched to a gene: 14. The CDR3 is made up of 17 amino acids. The DNA for the CDR3 is TGTGCCAGCAGGGATTCTTGGGACAGGGGGCGCGGAGATGAGCAGTTCTTC. Residues: CASRDSWDRGRGDEQFF.